This T cell receptor beta chain was sequenced in a study of blood T cell repertoires in COVID-19. Study context: Some COVID-19 samples were acute and others convalescent; all came from the United States, Italy and Spain. T cells, B-cell-depleted T cells, or PBMCs provided the cDNA or gDNA that served as material.

This CDR3 has 14 amino acids. Germline CDR1 reads MNHEY; CDR2 reads SMNVEV (reference sequence). V lost 3 bases and J lost 1, with 9 bases in between. The protocol was immunoSEQ multiplex PCR, while the TCRdb copy is restricted to in-frame clones and leaves out a portion. The sample holds over 35,000 clones; about 81% are singletons and the top ten take roughly 40%. This receptor was taken from a man between 40 and 49 years old with active or convalescent COVID-19. V gene TRBV27 combines with J gene TRBJ1-1; D is uncertain. The sequenced material came from peripheral blood. CDR3 nucleotides: TGTGCCAGCAGTTTGTCTGTGGCGAACACTGAAGCTTTCTTT. Translated, it gives CASSLSVANTEAFF.